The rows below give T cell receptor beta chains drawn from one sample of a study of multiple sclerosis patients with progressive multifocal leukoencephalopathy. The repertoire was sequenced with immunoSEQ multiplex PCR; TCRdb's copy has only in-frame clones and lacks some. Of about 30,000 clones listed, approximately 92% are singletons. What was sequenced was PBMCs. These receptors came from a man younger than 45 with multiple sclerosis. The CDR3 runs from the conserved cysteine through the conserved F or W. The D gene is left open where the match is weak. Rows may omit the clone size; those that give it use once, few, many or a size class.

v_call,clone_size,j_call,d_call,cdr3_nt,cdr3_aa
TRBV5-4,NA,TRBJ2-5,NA,TGTGCCAGCAGCTTACCCAGGCAAGAGACCCAGTACTTC,CASSLPRQETQYF
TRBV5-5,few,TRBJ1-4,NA,TGTGCCAGCAGCTTAAGAGAGGCAACTAATGAAAAACTGTTTTTT,CASSLREATNEKLFF
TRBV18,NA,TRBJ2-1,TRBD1,TGTGCCAGCTCACCAATTACGCCCGGGACAGGGCTCAGGGATGAGCAGTTCTTC,CASSPITPGTGLRDEQFF
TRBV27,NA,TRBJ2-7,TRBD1,TGTGCCAGCAGTGCCTGGGACAGGAACTACGAGCAGTACTTC,CASSAWDRNYEQYF
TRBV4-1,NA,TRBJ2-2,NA,TGCGCCAGCAGCCAGTGGAGCAACACCGGGGAGCTGTTTTTT,CASSQWSNTGELFF
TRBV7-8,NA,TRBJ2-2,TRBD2,TGTGCCAGCAGCTTAGCCCTAGCGGGCCCCGGGGAGCTGTTTTTT,CASSLALAGPGELFF
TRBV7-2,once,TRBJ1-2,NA,TGTGCCAGCAGCGACCCGGGCTATGGCTACACCTTC,CASSDPGYGYTF
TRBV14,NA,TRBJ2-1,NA,TGTGCCAGCAGGGAGGGTTATCGTGAGCAGTTCTTC,CASREGYREQFF
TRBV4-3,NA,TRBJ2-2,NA,TGCGCCAGCAGCCTACGGCAGGGGATCGGGGAGCTGTTTTTT,CASSLRQGIGELFF
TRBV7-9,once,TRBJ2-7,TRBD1,TGTGCCAGCAGACCTGGGACAGGGGGAAACGAGCAGTACTTC,CASRPGTGGNEQYF
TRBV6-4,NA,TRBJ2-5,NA,TGTGCCAGCAGTTTGACAAGCCAAGAGACCCAGTACTTC,CASSLTSQETQYF
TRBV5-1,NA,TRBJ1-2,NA,TGCGCCAGCAGCTCGGAAGTAGCTAACTATGGCTACACCTTC,CASSSEVANYGYTF
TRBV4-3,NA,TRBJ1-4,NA,TGCGCCAGCAGCCTTAAAAGGGGCAGGGGTAATGAAAAACTGTTTTTT,CASSLKRGRGNEKLFF
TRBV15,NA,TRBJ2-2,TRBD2,TGTGCCACCGCTACTAGCGGGACTAACACCGGGGAGCTGTTTTTT,CATATSGTNTGELFF
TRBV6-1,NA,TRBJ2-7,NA,TGTGCCACCGTGCTGGCGCGGTACTACTACGAGCAGTACTTC,CATVLARYYYEQYF
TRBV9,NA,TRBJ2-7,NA,TGTGCCAGCAGCGTAGGGGACTCTTACTACGAGCAGTACTTC,CASSVGDSYYEQYF
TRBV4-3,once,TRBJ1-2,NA,TGCGCCAGCAGCCAAGAGGGGGGGGGTGTTCTAAACTATGGCTACACCTTC,CASSQEGGGVLNYGYTF
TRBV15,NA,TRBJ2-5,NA,TGTGCCACCAGCATCAGGGGGGGAGGAGAGACCCAGTACTTC,CATSIRGGGETQYF
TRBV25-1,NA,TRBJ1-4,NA,TGTGCCAGCAGTGAGGGGGGGCGTATTGAAAAACTGTTTTTT,CASSEGGRIEKLFF
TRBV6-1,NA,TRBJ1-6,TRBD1,TGTGCCAGCAGTGAATTGGACAGGGGAAATTCACCCCTCCACTTT,CASSELDRGNSPLHF
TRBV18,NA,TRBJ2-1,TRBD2,TGTGCCAGCTCAGATAGCGGGAGCTACAATGAGCAGTTCTTC,CASSDSGSYNEQFF
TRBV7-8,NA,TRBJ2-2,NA,TGTGCCAGCACCCGTAGGGGGGCACCCGTTTCAAACACCGGGGAGCTGTTTTTT,CASTRRGAPVSNTGELFF
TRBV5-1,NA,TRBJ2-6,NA,TGCGCCAGCAGCTTGGGATTACCTGGGGCCAACGTCCTGACTTTC,CASSLGLPGANVLTF
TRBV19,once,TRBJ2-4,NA,TGTGCCAGTAGTGAGGGACTTGTCCACGCCCTAGCCAAAAACATTCAGTACTTC,CASSEGLVHALAKNIQYF
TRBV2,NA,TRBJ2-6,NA,TGTGCCAGCAGTCGACACCCCTCTGGGGCCAACGTCCTGACTTTC,CASSRHPSGANVLTF
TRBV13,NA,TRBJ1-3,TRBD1,TGTGCCAGCAGCCCGTTCACAGGGGCTGGAAACACCATATATTTT,CASSPFTGAGNTIYF
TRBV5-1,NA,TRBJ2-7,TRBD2,TGCGCCAGCAGCAACGGACTAGCGGGAGCCCTCTACGAGCAGTACTTC,CASSNGLAGALYEQYF
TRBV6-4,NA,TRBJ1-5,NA,TGTGCCAGCAGCCCTGACAGTAATCAGCCCCAGCATTTT,CASSPDSNQPQHF
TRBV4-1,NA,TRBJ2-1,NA,TGCGCCAGCAGTGCGGGTCCTTACAATGAGCAGTTCTTC,CASSAGPYNEQFF
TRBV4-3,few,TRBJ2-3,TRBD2,TGCGCCAGCAGCCAAGATGAGGCGGGAGTTGTAGATACGCAGTATTTT,CASSQDEAGVVDTQYF
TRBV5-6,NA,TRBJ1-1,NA,TGTGCCAGCAGCTTCGGGGGAGGGACTGAAGCTTTCTTT,CASSFGGGTEAFF
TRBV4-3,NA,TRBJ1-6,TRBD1,TGCGCCAGCAGCCTAGACAGGGACGTGTATAATTCACCCCTCCACTTT,CASSLDRDVYNSPLHF
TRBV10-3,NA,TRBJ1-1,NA,TGTGCCATCAGTGATGTCGCCCGACAGCTCGGAACTGAAGCTTTCTTT,CAISDVARQLGTEAFF
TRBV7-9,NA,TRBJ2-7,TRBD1,TGTGCCAGCAGCTTAAGTGCCGGACAGGGTCCCTACGAGCAGTACTTC,CASSLSAGQGPYEQYF
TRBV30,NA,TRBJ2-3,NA,TGTGCCTGGAGTGTAACCAGGGTAGTCACAGATACGCAGTATTTT,CAWSVTRVVTDTQYF
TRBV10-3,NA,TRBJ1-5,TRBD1,TGTGCCATCCGACAGGGGGATAGCAATCAGCCCCAGCATTTT,CAIRQGDSNQPQHF
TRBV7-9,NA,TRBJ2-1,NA,TGTGCCAGCAGCTTCGGGGGACACAATGAGCAGTTCTTC,CASSFGGHNEQFF
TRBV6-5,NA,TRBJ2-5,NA,TGTGCCAGCAGCGCCTTATGGGGGCAAGAGACCCAGTACTTC,CASSALWGQETQYF
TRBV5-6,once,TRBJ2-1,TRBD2,TGTGCCAGCAGCACCCTAGCGGGTTCCTACAATGAGCAGTTCTTC,CASSTLAGSYNEQFF
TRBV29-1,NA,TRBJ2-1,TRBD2,TGCAGCGTTCAACTAGCGGGGCGGGATGAGCAGTTCTTC,CSVQLAGRDEQFF
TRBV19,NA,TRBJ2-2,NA,TGTGCCAGTAGTATGAGTGGCCGCGCGAACACCGGGGAGCTGTTTTTT,CASSMSGRANTGELFF
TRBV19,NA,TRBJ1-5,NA,TGTGCCAGTAGTATTGCCTTAGCTCAGCCCCAGCATTTT,CASSIALAQPQHF
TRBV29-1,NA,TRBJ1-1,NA,TGCAGCTACGTACAAGTTATGAACACTGAAGCTTTCTTT,CSYVQVMNTEAFF
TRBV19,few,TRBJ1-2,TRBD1,TGTGCCAGTAGCACAGGGGCTAGGTATGGCTACACCTTC,CASSTGARYGYTF
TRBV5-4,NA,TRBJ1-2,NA,TGTGCCAGCAGCCTACAGGTTGGTGGCTACACCTTC,CASSLQVGGYTF
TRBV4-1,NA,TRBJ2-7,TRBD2,TGCGCCAGCAGCCAAAAGACTAGCGGGAGTTACGAGCAGTACTTC,CASSQKTSGSYEQYF
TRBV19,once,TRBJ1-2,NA,TGTGCCAGTAGGAATTGGGGGGCTGGTGGTGGCTACACCTTC,CASRNWGAGGGYTF
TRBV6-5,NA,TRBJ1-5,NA,TGTGCCAGCAGTGCGGATGGGGGAGGTCAGCCCCAGCATTTT,CASSADGGGQPQHF
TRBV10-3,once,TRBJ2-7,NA,TGTGCCATCAGCCAAAGGGTGGTTGAGCAGTACTTC,CAISQRVVEQYF
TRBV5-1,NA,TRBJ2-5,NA,TGCGCCAGCAGCCCGGACAGTCAAGAGACCCAGTACTTC,CASSPDSQETQYF
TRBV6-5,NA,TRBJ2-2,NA,TGTGCCAGCAGTTCCGTGCGGGGAGGAGGCACCGGGGAGCTGTTTTTT,CASSSVRGGGTGELFF
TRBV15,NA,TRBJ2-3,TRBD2,TGTGCCACCAGTATCAGGCGGGAGGGCACAGATACGCAGTATTTT,CATSIRREGTDTQYF